A single count supports the clone carrying this T cell receptor beta chain. Its antigen is not identified. The data belong to a study of blood T cells in healthy people across ages. General study points: In the absence of known donor CMV status, changes in expanded clonotypes were possibly confounded.

Researchers isolated at least 6 million PBMCs per sample. Germline-derived CDR1 and CDR2 are DFQATT and SNEGSKA (reference sequence). V was clipped by 5 bases and J by 1 base, with 11 bases between them. The CDR3 extends over 13 amino acids. Using a J-beta primer mix together with a sample-barcoded 5' primer, a second PCR was run for roughly 7 to 12 cycles. Each CDR3 protein is one row after TCRdb ran MiXCR on the 5' RACE reads. The table has 550,000 to 750,000 distinct CDR3 sequences, more than 20% seen once. The origin of this receptor is a man aged 70 or older in good health. The chain carries TRBV20-1 and TRBJ1-1; no clear D. Input material: blood. In DNA, the CDR3 is TGCAGTGCTGGCAGCGGGCGGAACACTGAAGCTTTCTTT. Its translation: CSAGSGRNTEAFF.